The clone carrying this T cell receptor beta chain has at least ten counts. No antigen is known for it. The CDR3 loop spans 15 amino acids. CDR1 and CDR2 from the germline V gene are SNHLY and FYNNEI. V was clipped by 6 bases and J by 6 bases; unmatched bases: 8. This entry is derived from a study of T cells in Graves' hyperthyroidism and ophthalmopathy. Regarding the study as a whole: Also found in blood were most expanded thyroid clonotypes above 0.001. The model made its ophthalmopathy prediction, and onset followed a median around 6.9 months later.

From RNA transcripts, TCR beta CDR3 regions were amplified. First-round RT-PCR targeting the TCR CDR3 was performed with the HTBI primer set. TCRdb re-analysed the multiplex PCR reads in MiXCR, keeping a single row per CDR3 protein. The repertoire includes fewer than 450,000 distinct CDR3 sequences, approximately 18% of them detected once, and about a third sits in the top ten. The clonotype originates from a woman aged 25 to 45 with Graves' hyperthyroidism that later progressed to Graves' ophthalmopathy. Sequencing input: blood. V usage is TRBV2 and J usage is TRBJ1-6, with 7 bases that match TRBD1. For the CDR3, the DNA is TGTGCCAGCAGACGCGCCGGGACAGCTAATTCACCCCTCCACTTT. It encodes CASRRAGTANSPLHF. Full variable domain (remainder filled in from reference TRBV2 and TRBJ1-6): EPEVTQTPSHQVTQMGQEVILRCVPISNHLYFYWYRQILGQKVEFLVSFYNNEISEKSEIFDDQFSVERPDGSNFTLKIRSTKLEDSAMYFCASRRAGTANSPLHFGNGTRLTVT.